A selection of T cell receptor beta chains follows, all from one sample in a study of CD8+CD57+ T cells in acquired aplastic anemia. TCRdb passed the reads through MiXCR, listing each CDR3 protein once. Of 30,000 to 40,000 distinct CDR3 sequences listed, more than 75% are singletons. The specimen was sorted CD4+, CD8+, or CD8+CD57+ T cells (not recorded which) from PBMCs. These TCRs come from a human donor in good health, serving as a control. CDR3s include the opening cysteine and the closing phenylalanine or tryptophan. The D gene is left open where the match is weak. Rows may omit the clone size; those that give it use once, few, many or a size class.

V	J	D	length	size	CDR3	DNA
TRBV7-8	TRBJ2-1	-	11	-	CASSSNNEQFF	TGTGCCAGCAGCTCAAACAATGAGCAGTTCTTC
TRBV19	TRBJ2-7	-	13	-	CASKPREAYEQYF	TGTGCCAGTAAACCCAGGGAAGCCTACGAGCAGTACTTC
TRBV20-1	TRBJ1-5	-	15	once	CSARDATAVHQPQHF	TGCAGTGCTAGGGATGCGACAGCCGTTCATCAGCCCCAGCATTTT
TRBV7-2	TRBJ2-2	-	13	-	CASNTRVTGELFF	TGTGCCAGCAACACACGGGTTACCGGGGAGCTGTTTTTT
TRBV10-3	TRBJ2-5	TRBD1	17	-	CAISESRDRGLQETQYF	TGTGCCATCAGTGAGTCGAGGGACAGGGGCCTCCAAGAGACCCAGTACTTC
TRBV7-8	TRBJ1-1	-	17	-	CASSQGNAPRDYTEAFF	TGTGCCAGCAGCCAGGGGAACGCTCCTCGTGACTACACTGAAGCTTTCTTT
TRBV6-4	TRBJ2-7	-	14	-	CASSDLIRAHEQYF	TGTGCCAGCAGTGACTTGATCAGGGCCCACGAGCAGTACTTC
TRBV10-3	TRBJ2-7	-	13	-	CAIRTAQGYEQYF	TGTGCCATCAGGACCGCACAGGGCTACGAGCAGTACTTC
TRBV9	TRBJ1-2	-	13	-	CASSPQGDYGYTF	TGCGCCAGCAGTCCGCAGGGAGACTATGGCTACACCTTC
TRBV6-1	TRBJ2-1	TRBD2	16	few	CASSGTSGGSYNEQFF	TGTGCCAGCAGTGGGACTAGCGGGGGCTCCTACAATGAGCAGTTCTTC
TRBV7-3	TRBJ1-2	-	15	few	CASSFGQGTNYGYTF	TGTGCCAGCAGTTTTGGGCAGGGTACTAACTATGGCTACACCTTC
TRBV6-2/TRBV6-3	TRBJ1-5	-	13	-	CASSPGETGPQHF	TGTGCCAGCAGTCCCGGGGAGACGGGACCCCAGCATTTT
TRBV2	TRBJ1-1	-	11	-	CASSHGQEAFF	TGTGCCAGCAGTCATGGACAGGAAGCTTTCTTT
TRBV7-2	TRBJ2-5	-	13	-	CASTPDRQETQYF	TGTGCCAGCACCCCCGACAGGCAAGAGACCCAGTACTTC
TRBV10-3	TRBJ2-2	-	14	-	CAISDVELTGELFF	TGTGCCATCAGTGATGTTGAGCTCACCGGGGAGCTGTTTTTT
TRBV7-9	TRBJ2-7	TRBD1	17	medium-sized	CASSSYLVGTGHYEQYF	TGTGCCAGCAGCTCCTACCTGGTGGGGACAGGGCACTACGAGCAGTACTTC